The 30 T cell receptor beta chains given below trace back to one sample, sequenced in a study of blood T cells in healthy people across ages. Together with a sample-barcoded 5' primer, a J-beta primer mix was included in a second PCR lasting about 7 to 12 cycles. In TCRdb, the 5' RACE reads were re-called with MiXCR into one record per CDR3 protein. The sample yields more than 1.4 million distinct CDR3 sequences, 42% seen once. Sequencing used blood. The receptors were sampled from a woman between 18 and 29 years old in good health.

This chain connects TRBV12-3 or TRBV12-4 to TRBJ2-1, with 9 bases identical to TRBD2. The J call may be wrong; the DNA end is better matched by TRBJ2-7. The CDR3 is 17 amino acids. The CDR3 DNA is TGTGCCAGCAGTTCGGAAATTAGCGGGAGCTCCTACAATGAGCAGTACTTC. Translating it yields CASSSEISGSSYNEQYF.

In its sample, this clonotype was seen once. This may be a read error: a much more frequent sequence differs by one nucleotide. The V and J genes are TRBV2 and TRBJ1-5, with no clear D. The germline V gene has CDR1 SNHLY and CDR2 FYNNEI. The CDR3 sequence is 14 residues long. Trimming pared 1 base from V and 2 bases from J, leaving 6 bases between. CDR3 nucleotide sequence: TGTGCCAGCAGTGAAGAGTCGGGCAATCAGCCCCAGCATTTT. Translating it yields CASSEESGNQPQHF.

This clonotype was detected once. The CDR3 region has the DNA TGCAGTGCTAAGCGGGACAGGGGATCCTACGAGCAGTACTTC. This encodes CSAKRDRGSYEQYF. The J gene is TRBJ2-7, the V gene TRBV20-1, with 10 bases matching TRBD1. CDR3 length equals 14 residues. Per germline, CDR1 DFQATT and CDR2 SNEGSKA (reference sequence). V lost 4 bases, J lost 1 base, and 4 bases stayed unmatched.

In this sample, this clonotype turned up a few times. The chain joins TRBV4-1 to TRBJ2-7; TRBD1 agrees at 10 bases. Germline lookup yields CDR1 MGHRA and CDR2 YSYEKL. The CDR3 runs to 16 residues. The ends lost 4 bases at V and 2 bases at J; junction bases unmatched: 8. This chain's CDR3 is CASSLGGTGATYEQYF. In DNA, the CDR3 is TGCGCCAGCAGCCTTGGGGGGACAGGGGCCACCTACGAGCAGTACTTC.

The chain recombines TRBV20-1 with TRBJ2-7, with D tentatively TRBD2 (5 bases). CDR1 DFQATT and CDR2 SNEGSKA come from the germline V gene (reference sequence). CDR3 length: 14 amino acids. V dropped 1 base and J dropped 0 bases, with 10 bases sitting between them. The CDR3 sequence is CSARVPGSSYEQYF. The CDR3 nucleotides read TGCAGTGCTAGAGTTCCGGGGAGCTCCTACGAGCAGTACTTC.

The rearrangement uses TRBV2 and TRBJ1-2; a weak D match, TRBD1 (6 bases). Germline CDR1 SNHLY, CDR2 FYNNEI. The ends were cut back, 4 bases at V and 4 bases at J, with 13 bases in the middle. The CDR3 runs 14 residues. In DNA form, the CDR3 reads TGTGCCAGCAGTGCCTTGGGGGGCCTCTATGGCTACACCTTC. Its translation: CASSALGGLYGYTF.

Written as DNA, the CDR3 is TGTGCCATCAGGTCAGGGCTTTTGGATGGCTACACCTTC. Its translation: CAIRSGLLDGYTF. This sequence joins TRBV2 and TRBJ1-2; a possible D gene is TRBD1 (5 bases). V was cut by 10 bases and J by 6 bases, with 18 bases left in between. The CDR3 loop spans 13 amino acids. Germline CDR1 and CDR2: SNHLY and FYNNEI.

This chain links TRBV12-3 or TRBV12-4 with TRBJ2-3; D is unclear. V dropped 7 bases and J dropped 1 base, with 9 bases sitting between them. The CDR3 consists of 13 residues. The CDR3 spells CASTRIGTDTQYF. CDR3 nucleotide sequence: TGTGCCAGCACCAGAATAGGCACAGATACGCAGTATTTT.

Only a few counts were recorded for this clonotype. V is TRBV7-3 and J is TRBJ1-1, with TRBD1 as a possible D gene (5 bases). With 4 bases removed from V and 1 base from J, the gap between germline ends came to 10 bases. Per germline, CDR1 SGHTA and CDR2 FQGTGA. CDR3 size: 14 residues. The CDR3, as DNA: TGTGCCAGCAGCTCGAACACAGGGAACACTGAAGCTTTCTTT. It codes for CASSSNTGNTEAFF.

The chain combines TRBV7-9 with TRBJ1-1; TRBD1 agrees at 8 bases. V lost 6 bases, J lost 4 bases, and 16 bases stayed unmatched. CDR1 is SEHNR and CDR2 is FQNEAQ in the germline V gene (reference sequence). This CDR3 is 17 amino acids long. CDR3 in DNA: TGTGCCAGCAGTCCTCCCGTAACCGGGACAGGTGCCACTGAAGCTTTCTTT. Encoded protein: CASSPPVTGTGATEAFF.

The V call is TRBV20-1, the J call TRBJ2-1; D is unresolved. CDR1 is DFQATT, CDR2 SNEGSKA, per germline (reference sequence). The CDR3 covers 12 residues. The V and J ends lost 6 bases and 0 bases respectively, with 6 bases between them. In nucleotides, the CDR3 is TGCAGTGCCGTTCCCTCCTACAATGAGCAGTTCTTC. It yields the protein CSAVPSYNEQFF.

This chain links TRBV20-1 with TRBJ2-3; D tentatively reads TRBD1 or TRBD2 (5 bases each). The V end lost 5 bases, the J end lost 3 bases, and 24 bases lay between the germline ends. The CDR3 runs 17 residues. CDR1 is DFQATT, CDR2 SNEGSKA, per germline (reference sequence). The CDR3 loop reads CSALKTGTPRRTDTQYF. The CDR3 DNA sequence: TGCAGTGCTTTAAAGACCGGGACGCCACGACGGACAGATACGCAGTATTTT.

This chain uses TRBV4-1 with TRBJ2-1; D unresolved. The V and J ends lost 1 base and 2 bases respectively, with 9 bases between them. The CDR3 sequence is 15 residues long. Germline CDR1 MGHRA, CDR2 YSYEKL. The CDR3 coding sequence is TGCGCCAGCAGCCAAGTCAGCGTAACCTACAATGAGCAGTTCTTC. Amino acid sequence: CASSQVSVTYNEQFF.

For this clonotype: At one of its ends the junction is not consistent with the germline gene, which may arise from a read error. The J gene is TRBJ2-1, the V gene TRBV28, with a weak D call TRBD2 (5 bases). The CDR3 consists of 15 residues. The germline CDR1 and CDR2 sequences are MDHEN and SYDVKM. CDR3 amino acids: CASSHRRSSYSEQFF. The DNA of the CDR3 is TGTGCCAGCAGCCACCGGAGGAGCTCCTACAGTGAGCAGTTCTTC.

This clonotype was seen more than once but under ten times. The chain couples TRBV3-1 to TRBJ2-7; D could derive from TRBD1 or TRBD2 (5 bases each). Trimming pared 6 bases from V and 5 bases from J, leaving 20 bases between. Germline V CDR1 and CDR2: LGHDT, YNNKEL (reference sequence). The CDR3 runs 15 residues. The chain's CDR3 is CASSQRGSLVNEQYF. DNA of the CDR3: TGTGCCAGCAGTCAGAGGGGTTCCTTAGTGAACGAGCAGTACTTC.

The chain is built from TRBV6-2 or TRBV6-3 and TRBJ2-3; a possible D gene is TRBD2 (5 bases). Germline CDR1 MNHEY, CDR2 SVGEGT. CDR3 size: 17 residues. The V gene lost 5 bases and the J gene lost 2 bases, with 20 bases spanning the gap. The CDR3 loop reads CASSRVPLGLPTDTQYF. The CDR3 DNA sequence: TGTGCCAGCAGTAGGGTCCCGTTAGGACTGCCCACAGATACGCAGTATTTT.

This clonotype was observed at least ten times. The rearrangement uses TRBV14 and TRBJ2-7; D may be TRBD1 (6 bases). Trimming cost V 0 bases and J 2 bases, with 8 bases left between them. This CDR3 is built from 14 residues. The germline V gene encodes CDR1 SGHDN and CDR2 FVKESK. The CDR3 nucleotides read TGTGCCAGCAGCCAAGAACAGGGTCCCTACGAGCAGTACTTC. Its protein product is CASSQEQGPYEQYF.

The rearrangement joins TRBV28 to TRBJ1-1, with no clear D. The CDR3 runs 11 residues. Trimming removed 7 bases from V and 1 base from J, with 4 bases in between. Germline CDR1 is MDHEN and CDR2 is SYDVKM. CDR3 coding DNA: TGTGCCAGCAAAGAGAACACTGAAGCTTTCTTT. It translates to CASKENTEAFF.

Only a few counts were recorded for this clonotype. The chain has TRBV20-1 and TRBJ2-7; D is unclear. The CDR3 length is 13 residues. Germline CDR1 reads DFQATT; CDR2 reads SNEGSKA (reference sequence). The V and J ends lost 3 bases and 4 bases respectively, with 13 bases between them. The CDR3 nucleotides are TGCAGTGCTAGCCCCGATGCATTGTACGAGCAGTACTTC. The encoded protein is CSASPDALYEQYF.

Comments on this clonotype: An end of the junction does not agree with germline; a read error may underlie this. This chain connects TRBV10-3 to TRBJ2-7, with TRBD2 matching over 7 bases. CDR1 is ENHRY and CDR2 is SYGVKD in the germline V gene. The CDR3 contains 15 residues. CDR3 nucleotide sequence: TGTGCCATCAGCGAGTCAGGGACTAACTCCTACGAGCAGTACTTC. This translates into CAISESGTNSYEQYF.

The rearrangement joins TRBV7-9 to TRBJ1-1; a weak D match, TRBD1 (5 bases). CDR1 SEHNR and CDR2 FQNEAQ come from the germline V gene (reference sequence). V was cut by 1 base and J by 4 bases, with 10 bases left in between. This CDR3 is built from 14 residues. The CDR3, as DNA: TGTGCCAGCAGCTTAGTTAGTGGGGGCACTGAAGCTTTCTTT. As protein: CASSLVSGGTEAFF.

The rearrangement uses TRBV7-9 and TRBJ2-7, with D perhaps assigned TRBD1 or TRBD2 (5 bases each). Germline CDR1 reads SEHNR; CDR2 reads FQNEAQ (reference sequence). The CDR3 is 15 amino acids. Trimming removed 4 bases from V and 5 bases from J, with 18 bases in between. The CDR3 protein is CASSSTGAKGDEQYF. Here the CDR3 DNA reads TGTGCCAGCAGCTCAACCGGGGCGAAAGGGGACGAGCAGTACTTC.

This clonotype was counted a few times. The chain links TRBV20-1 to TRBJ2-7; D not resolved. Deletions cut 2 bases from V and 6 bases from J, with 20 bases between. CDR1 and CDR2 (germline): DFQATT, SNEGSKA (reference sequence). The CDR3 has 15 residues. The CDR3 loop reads CSARSGLQRAREQYF. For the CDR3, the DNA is TGCAGTGCTAGATCCGGCTTACAAAGGGCGCGCGAGCAGTACTTC.

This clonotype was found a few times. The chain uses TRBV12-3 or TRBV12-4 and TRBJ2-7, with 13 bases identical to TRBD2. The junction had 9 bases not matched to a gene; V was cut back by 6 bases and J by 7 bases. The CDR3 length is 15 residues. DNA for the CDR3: TGTGCCAGCAGGCCTGGACTAGCGGGAGTGCGGGAGCAGTACTTC. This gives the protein CASRPGLAGVREQYF.

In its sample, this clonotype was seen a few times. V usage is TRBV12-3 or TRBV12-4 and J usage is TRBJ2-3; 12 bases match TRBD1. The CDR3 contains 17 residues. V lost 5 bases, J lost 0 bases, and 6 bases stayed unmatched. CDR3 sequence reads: CASSPGTGGDSTDTQYF. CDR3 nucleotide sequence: TGTGCCAGCAGTCCCGGGACAGGGGGCGATAGCACAGATACGCAGTATTTT.

The CDR3: CASSFGSGGYTF. CDR3 sequence (DNA): TGTGCCAGCAGTTTCGGGAGCGGTGGCTACACCTTC. This chain connects TRBV28 to TRBJ1-2, with no clear D. The length of the CDR3 is 12 residues. V shed 3 bases and J shed 7 bases, with 9 bases lying between them. The V gene's germline CDR1 is MDHEN and CDR2 SYDVKM.

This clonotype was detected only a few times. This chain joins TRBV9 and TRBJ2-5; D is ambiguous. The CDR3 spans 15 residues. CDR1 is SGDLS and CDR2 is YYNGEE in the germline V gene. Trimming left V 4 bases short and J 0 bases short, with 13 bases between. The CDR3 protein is CASSIDIGDQETQYF. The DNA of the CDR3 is TGTGCCAGCAGCATCGATATTGGGGACCAAGAGACCCAGTACTTC.

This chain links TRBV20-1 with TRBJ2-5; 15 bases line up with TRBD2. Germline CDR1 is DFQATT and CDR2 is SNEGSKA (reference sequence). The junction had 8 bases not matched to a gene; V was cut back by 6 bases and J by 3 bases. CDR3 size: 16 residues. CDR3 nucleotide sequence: TGCAGTGCAAAAGGACTAGCGGGAGGGCGGGAAGAGACCCAGTACTTC. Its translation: CSAKGLAGGREETQYF.

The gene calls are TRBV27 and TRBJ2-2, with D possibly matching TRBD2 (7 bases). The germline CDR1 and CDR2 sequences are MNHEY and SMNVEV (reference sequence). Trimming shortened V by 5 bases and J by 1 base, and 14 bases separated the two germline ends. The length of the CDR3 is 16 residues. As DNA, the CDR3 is TGTGCCAGCAGTCTCCGGGGAGGGGGGAACACCGGGGAGCTGTTTTTT. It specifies CASSLRGGGNTGELFF.

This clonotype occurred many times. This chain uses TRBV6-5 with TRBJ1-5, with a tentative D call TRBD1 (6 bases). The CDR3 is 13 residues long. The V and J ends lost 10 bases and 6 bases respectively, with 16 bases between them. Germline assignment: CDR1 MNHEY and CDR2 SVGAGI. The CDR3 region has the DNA TGTGCCACCGGACTTTCAGGGGCTCAGCCCCAGCATTTT. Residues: CATGLSGAQPQHF.